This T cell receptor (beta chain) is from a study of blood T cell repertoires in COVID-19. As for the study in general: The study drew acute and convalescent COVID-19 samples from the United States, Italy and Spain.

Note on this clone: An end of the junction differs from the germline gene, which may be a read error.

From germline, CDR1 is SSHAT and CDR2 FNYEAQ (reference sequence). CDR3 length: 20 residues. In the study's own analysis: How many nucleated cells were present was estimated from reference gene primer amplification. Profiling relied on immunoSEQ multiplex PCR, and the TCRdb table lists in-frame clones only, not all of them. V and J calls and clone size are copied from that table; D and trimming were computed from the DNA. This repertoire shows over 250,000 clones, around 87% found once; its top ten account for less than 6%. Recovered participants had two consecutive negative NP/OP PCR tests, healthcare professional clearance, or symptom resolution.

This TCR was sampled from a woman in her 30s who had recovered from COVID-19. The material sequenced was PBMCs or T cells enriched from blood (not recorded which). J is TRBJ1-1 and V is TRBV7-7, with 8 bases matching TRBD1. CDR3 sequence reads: CASSLVSENRGFLGNTEAFF. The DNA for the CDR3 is TGTGCTAGCAGCTTAGTTTCGGAGAACAGGGGGTTTTTGGGGAACACTGAAGCTTTCTTT.